Sequencing of this TCR beta chain was carried out in a study of metastatic and nonmetastatic thyroid tumors. Study details: The comparison covered peripheral blood and tumor or nodule tissue in malignant and benign thyroid patients.

Until they underwent thyroid surgery, no patient had received any treatment. From germline, CDR1 is MNHEY and CDR2 SVGEGT. With 2 bases clipped from V and 4 bases from J, the junction kept 4 bases outside the gene matches. The CDR3 totals 14 residues. TCRdb reprocessed the PCR reads via MiXCR. The sample shows about 7,000 clones, 37% of them seen only once. This clone was observed a handful of times. Material: tumor tissue. This chain uses TRBV6-2 or TRBV6-3 with TRBJ1-2; 7 bases align to TRBD1. The TCR comes from a female donor with papillary thyroid cancer or a benign thyroid nodule (not recorded which). Some clones in this sample may be carry-over from other donors' samples. CDR3 coding DNA: TGTGCCAGCAGTTACAGGGGGCGATTCTATGGCTACACCTTC. The encoded protein is CASSYRGRFYGYTF.